Sequencing of this TCR beta chain was carried out in a study of T-cell reconstitution after alpha-beta-depleted transplantation in children. There are a few counts of this clonotype. Its specificity is not known. As it was prepared, the TCRbeta library received unique molecular identifiers. TCRdb reprocessed the PCR reads with MiXCR, giving one entry per CDR3 protein. The table shows around 300,000 distinct CDR3 sequences, with 6% to 10% occurring only once. V gave up 10 bases and J gave up 1 base; unmatched junction bases: 11. From germline, CDR1 is ENHRY and CDR2 SYGVKD. The CDR3 loop spans 17 amino acids. Study-level points and caveats: From newly produced T cells came most of the T-cell counts and diversity one year after transplant.

V is TRBV10-3 and J is TRBJ2-1; 12 bases match TRBD2. This specimen consisted of peripheral blood, obtained 360 days after TCRalphabeta/CD19-depleted stem cell transplant. This clonotype originated in a female patient aged 2-10 years who had a stem cell transplant for Fanconi anemia, so the T cells may come from the graft donor. The CDR3 nucleotides read TGTGCCACTGGAGGGGCTAGCGGGGGGGCGTCCTACAATGAGCAGTTCTTC. It is translated as CATGGASGGASYNEQFF.